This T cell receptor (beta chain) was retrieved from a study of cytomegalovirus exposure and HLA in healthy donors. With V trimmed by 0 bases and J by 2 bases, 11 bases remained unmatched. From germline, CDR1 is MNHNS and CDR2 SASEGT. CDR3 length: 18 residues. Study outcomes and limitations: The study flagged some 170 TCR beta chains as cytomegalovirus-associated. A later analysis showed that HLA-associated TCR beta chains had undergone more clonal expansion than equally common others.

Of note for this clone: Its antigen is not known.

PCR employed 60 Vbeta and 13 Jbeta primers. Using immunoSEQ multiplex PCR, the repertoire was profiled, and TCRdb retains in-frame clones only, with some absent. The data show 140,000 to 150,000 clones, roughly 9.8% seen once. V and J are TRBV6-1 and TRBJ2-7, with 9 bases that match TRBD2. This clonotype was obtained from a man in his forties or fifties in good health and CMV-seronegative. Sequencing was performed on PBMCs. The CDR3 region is CASSEAEGFGGRAYEQYF. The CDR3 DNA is TGTGCCAGCAGTGAAGCCGAGGGTTTCGGCGGGAGGGCCTACGAGCAGTACTTC.